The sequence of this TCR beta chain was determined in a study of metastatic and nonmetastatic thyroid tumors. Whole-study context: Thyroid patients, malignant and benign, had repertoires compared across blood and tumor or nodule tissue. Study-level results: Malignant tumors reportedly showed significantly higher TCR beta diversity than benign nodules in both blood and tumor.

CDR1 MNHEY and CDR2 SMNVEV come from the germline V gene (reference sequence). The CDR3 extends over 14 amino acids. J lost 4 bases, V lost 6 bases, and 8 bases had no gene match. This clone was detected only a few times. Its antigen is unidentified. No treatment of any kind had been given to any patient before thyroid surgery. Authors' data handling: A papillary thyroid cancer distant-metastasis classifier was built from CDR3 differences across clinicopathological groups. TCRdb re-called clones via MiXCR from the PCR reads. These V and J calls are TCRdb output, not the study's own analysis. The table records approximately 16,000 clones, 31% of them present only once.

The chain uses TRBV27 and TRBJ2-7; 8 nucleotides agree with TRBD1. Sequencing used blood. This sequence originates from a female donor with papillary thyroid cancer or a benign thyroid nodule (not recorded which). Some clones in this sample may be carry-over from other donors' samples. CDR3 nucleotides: TGTGCCAGCAGAACCACCAGACAGGGGTACGAGCAGTACTTC. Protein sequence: CASRTTRQGYEQYF.